The subject of this entry is one T cell receptor beta chain. The sample belongs to a study of blood T cells in healthy people across ages. CDR3 length equals 18 residues. V lost 5 bases, J lost 1 base, and 12 bases stayed unmatched. From germline, CDR1 is MNHEY and CDR2 SVGEGT. Combining a sample-barcoded 5' primer with a J-beta primer mix, a second PCR ran for roughly 7 to 11 cycles. MiXCR, applied by TCRdb to the 5' RACE reads, yields one record per CDR3 protein. Of hundreds of thousands of distinct CDR3 sequences detected, around half appear once; the ten largest clones hold roughly 30%. The sample was blood. This clonotype was obtained from a woman aged 55-70 years in good health. The gene calls are TRBV6-2 or TRBV6-3 and TRBJ2-7, with TRBD2 matching 12 bases. The CDR3 nucleotides are TGTGCCAGCAGTCCAAGACTAGCGGGAGTTTGGTTTTCCTACGAGCAGTACTTC. Translated, it gives CASSPRLAGVWFSYEQYF.